The 28 T cell receptor beta chains in this list originate from one sample, sequenced in a study of blood T cells in healthy people across ages. With a J-beta primer mix and a sample-barcoded 5' primer, a second PCR ran about 6 to 11 cycles. TCRdb processed the 5' RACE reads anew with MiXCR; each CDR3 protein has one entry. The data contain roughly 2 million distinct CDR3 sequences, just under 50% of them singletons. Sequences were obtained from blood. These receptors came from a woman aged 40 to 49 in good health.

The CDR3 bases are TGTGCCAGCAGTCTCCTAGCGGGGCAAGGCTACGAGCAGTACTTC. The encoded protein is CASSLLAGQGYEQYF. V is TRBV6-2 or TRBV6-3 and J is TRBJ2-7, with 9 bases fitting TRBD2. J gave up 3 bases and V 5 bases, and 8 bases lay outside the gene matches. CDR1 and CDR2 (germline): MNHEY, SVGEGT. The CDR3 contains 15 residues.

A remark on this clonotype: The junction does not match germline at one end; this may be a read error. This rearrangement joins TRBV6-5 to TRBJ2-5; D ambiguous. Looked up from germline, CDR1 is MNHEY and CDR2 is SVGAGI. CDR3 length: 16 residues. CDR3 nucleotides: TGTGTCAGCAGTTACTCGTCTAGGGCAGGATCGGTGACCCAGTACTTC. The encoded protein is CVSSYSSRAGSVTQYF.

The table lists this clonotype with a few counts. This chain uses TRBV4-2 with TRBJ1-2; TRBD1 might be the D (6 bases). The CDR3 loop spans 13 amino acids. The V end was cut by 3 bases, the J end by 8 bases, with 13 bases between. Germline V gene sequence: CDR1 LGHNA, CDR2 YNFKEQ. DNA for the CDR3: TGTGCCAGCAGCCACGAAACAGGGAGCGGCTACACCTTC. Translation gives CASSHETGSGYTF.

The rearrangement joins TRBV7-3 to TRBJ1-1; no definite D call. Germline-derived CDR1 and CDR2 are SGHTA and FQGTGA. This CDR3 has 15 amino acids. The ends were cut back, 0 bases at V and 3 bases at J, with 11 bases in the middle. The CDR3 nucleotides are TGTGCCAGCAGCTTAACGTGGAGGGCAGACACTGAAGCTTTCTTT. This codes for CASSLTWRADTEAFF. Using reference TRBV7-3 and TRBJ1-1 for the parts outside the CDR3, the full variable domain is GAGVSQTPSNKVTEKGKYVELRCDPISGHTALYWYRQSLGQGPEFLIYFQGTGAADDSGLPNDRFFAVRPEGSVSTLKIQRTERGDSAVYLCASSLTWRADTEAFFGQGTRLTVV.

The V gene is TRBV7-2, the J gene TRBJ2-7; TRBD2 aligns across 11 bases. V lost 2 bases and J lost 3; bases outside the gene matches: 6. CDR1 SGHTA and CDR2 FQGNSA come from the germline V gene. The CDR3 is 16 amino acids. The CDR3 protein is CASSLRTGTSGYEQYF. The CDR3 DNA reads as TGTGCCAGCAGCTTACGAACCGGGACTAGCGGCTACGAGCAGTACTTC.

This clonotype was detected many times. The rearrangement joins TRBV11-1 to TRBJ2-7, with D unclear. V gave up 5 bases and J gave up 0 bases, with 8 bases separating them. CDR1 is SGHAT, CDR2 FQDESV, per germline (reference sequence). The CDR3 contains 13 residues. CDR3 nucleotide sequence: TGTGCCAGCAGCCTCAGTGACTCCTACGAGCAGTACTTC. Its translation is CASSLSDSYEQYF.

The chain has TRBV5-1 and TRBJ2-3; the match to TRBD1 covers 7 bases. CDR1 and CDR2 (germline): SGHRS, YFSETQ. The CDR3 length is 14 residues. V shed 5 bases, J shed 6 bases, and the junction held 9 bases outside the gene matches. In DNA form, the CDR3 reads TGCGCCAGCAGTGCGACAGGGCGTCCCGATACGCAGTATTTT. The encoded protein is CASSATGRPDTQYF.

V gene TRBV5-1 combines with J gene TRBJ1-1; 7 bases fit TRBD1. There are 16 residues in the CDR3. V dropped 4 bases and J dropped 4; count of bases not matched to a gene: 13. Germline CDR1 SGHRS, CDR2 YFSETQ. CDR3 in DNA: TGCGCCAGCAGCCTCTCCGGGACAGAAAGGGGCACTGAAGCTTTCTTT. Translated, it gives CASSLSGTERGTEAFF.

The chain recombines TRBV12-3 or TRBV12-4 with TRBJ1-6; D not resolved. Trimming took 6 bases from V and 5 from J, leaving 14 bases between them. The CDR3 has 15 residues. Here the CDR3 reads CASRTAGSDNSPLHF. CDR3 in DNA: TGTGCCAGCAGAACGGCGGGCAGCGATAATTCACCCCTCCACTTT.

This chain uses TRBV29-1 with TRBJ2-3; either TRBD1 or TRBD2 may supply D (5 bases each). Germline V lookup: CDR1 SQVTM, CDR2 ANQGSEA. The CDR3 has 14 amino acids. Trimming removed 4 bases at V and 0 bases at J, with 11 bases between. The CDR3 reads CSVGGGSSTDTQYF. In DNA, the CDR3 is TGCAGCGTTGGTGGGGGATCAAGCACAGATACGCAGTATTTT.

This clonotype was counted between two and nine times. The chain uses TRBV27 and TRBJ2-1; 11 nucleotides line up with TRBD2. Germline-derived CDR1 and CDR2 are MNHEY and SMNVEV (reference sequence). J was trimmed by 4 bases and V by 0 bases; bases with no gene match: 2. CDR3 length equals 16 residues. The CDR3 region is CASSLSASGGYNEQFF. The CDR3 DNA sequence: TGTGCCAGCAGTTTATCGGCTAGCGGGGGGTACAATGAGCAGTTCTTC.

The chain carries TRBV10-3 and TRBJ2-4; D is unclear. CDR3 length: 14 amino acids. V dropped 6 bases and J dropped 0 bases, with 9 bases sitting between them. Germline lookup yields CDR1 ENHRY and CDR2 SYGVKD. This chain's CDR3 is CAIRATGAKNIQYF. The CDR3 coding sequence is TGTGCCATCAGAGCTACGGGAGCCAAAAACATTCAGTACTTC.

The chain carries TRBV4-2 and TRBJ2-3, with a tentative D call TRBD1 (6 bases). The CDR3 totals 19 residues. Germline values: CDR1 LGHNA, CDR2 YNFKEQ. V lost 0 bases, J lost 2 bases, and 21 bases lay in between. CDR3 bases: TGTGCCAGCAGCCAAGAGGACAGCCGGGGTTCGTCTAACACAGATACGCAGTATTTT. This gives the protein CASSQEDSRGSSNTDTQYF.

The rearrangement joins TRBV20-1 to TRBJ2-5, with D possibly TRBD2 on 5 matching bases. The CDR3 extends over 14 amino acids. Trimming stripped 1 base from V and 3 bases from J, with 12 bases between. Germline-derived CDR1 and CDR2 are DFQATT and SNEGSKA (reference sequence). CDR3 residues: CSARGTRGEETQYF. CDR3 DNA sequence: TGCAGTGCTAGAGGTACCCGGGGAGAAGAGACCCAGTACTTC.

This chain links TRBV9 with TRBJ2-1; no reliable D call. V lost 3 bases to trimming and J lost 9 bases, with 10 bases between them. This CDR3 spans 12 amino acids. Germline V gives CDR1 SGDLS, CDR2 YYNGEE. The DNA for the CDR3 is TGTGCCAGCAGCGAGTCAGCAGGTGAGCAGTTCTTC. Translating it yields CASSESAGEQFF.

This chain links TRBV15 with TRBJ2-1, with D maybe TRBD2 (5 bases). The CDR3 extends over 13 amino acids. V was trimmed by 0 bases and J by 7 bases, leaving 7 bases between them. The germline gives CDR1 LNHNV, CDR2 YYDKDF (reference sequence). The CDR3 region is CATSRDWENEQFF. DNA for the CDR3: TGTGCCACCAGCAGAGATTGGGAGAATGAGCAGTTCTTC.

The V gene is TRBV3-1, the J gene TRBJ2-7; no clear D gene. The V end was cut by 2 bases, the J end by 5 bases, with 7 bases between. In germline, CDR1 is LGHDT, CDR2 YNNKEL (reference sequence). The CDR3 has 12 residues. The DNA of the CDR3 is TGTGCCAGCAGCCAAAATCTAAACGAGCAGTACTTC. It encodes CASSQNLNEQYF.

Only a few counts were recorded for this clonotype. The rearrangement joins TRBV5-1 to TRBJ2-3; possible D gene TRBD2, 6 bases. The CDR3 totals 15 residues. Trimming cost V 2 bases and J 1 base, with 11 bases left between them. Germline CDR1 reads SGHRS; CDR2 reads YFSETQ. The CDR3 region is CASSFGWGGTDTQYF. In DNA form, the CDR3 reads TGCGCCAGCAGCTTCGGGTGGGGGGGCACAGATACGCAGTATTTT. Full variable domain (outside the CDR3, taken from reference TRBV5-1 and TRBJ2-3): KAGVTQTPRYLIKTRGQQVTLSCSPISGHRSVSWYQQTPGQGLQFLFEYFSETQRNKGNFPGRFSGRQFSNSRSEMNVSTLELGDSALYLCASSFGWGGTDTQYFGPGTRLTVL.

This chain connects TRBV28 to TRBJ2-7; TRBD1 aligns across 9 bases. The CDR3 is made up of 17 amino acids. In germline, CDR1 is MDHEN, CDR2 SYDVKM. Trimming cost V 6 bases and J 5 bases; bases outside gene matches: 17. For the CDR3, the DNA is TGTGCCAGCAGCTTGGGGATACCCGGGACAGGGTACCACGAGCAGTACTTC. Protein product: CASSLGIPGTGYHEQYF. Combining the CDR3 with reference TRBV28 and TRBJ2-7 gives the whole variable domain DVKVTQSSRYLVKRTGEKVFLECVQDMDHENMFWYRQDPGLGLRLIYFSYDVKMKEKGDIPEGYSVSREKKERFSLILESASTNQTSMYLCASSLGIPGTGYHEQYFGPGTRLTVT.

V is TRBV29-1 and J is TRBJ2-1, with 12 bases matching TRBD2. Judging by the DNA end, TRBJ2-7 fits better; the J call may be wrong. The CDR3 consists of 16 residues. Germline CDR1 and CDR2: SQVTM and ANQGSEA. This CDR3 reads CSVDPGLAGTYNEQYF. In nucleotides, the CDR3 is TGCAGCGTTGACCCCGGACTAGCGGGGACCTACAATGAGCAGTACTTC.

The CDR3 region has the DNA TGCGCCAGCAGTGGGGGACACCTCTACGAGCAGTACTTC. Protein product: CASSGGHLYEQYF. The V gene is TRBV10-1, the J gene TRBJ2-5; D might be TRBD1 (6 bases). The DNA matches TRBJ2-7 better at its end, which makes the J call doubtful. Looked up from germline, CDR1 is WNHNN and CDR2 is SYGVQD (reference sequence). The CDR3 covers 13 residues.

The J gene is TRBJ1-6, the V gene TRBV27; a weak D match, TRBD1 (6 bases). The CDR3 runs 14 residues. Germline lookup yields CDR1 MNHEY and CDR2 SMNVEV (reference sequence). Trimming took off 8 bases at V and 4 bases at J, with 12 bases between the two ends. CDR3 DNA sequence: TGTGCCAGCGGTCCACAGGGATATAATTCACCCCTCCACTTT. This sequence encodes CASGPQGYNSPLHF.

The chain carries TRBV10-3 and TRBJ2-1, with 8 nucleotides matching TRBD2. V lost 3 bases and J lost 4; bases outside the gene matches: 8. CDR1 and CDR2 from the germline V gene are ENHRY and SYGVKD. The CDR3 is 16 amino acids. CDR3 bases: TGTGCCATCAGTGAAGGGGTAGCGGGGTATTACAATGAGCAGTTCTTC. This sequence encodes CAISEGVAGYYNEQFF.

V is TRBV12-5 and J is TRBJ1-1; tentative D call: TRBD1 (6 bases). Trimming stripped 7 bases from V and 10 bases from J, with 19 bases between. CDR3 length: 13 amino acids. Germline-derived CDR1 and CDR2 are LGHNT and FRNRAP. The CDR3: CASVTEGVWGAFF. The CDR3 region has the DNA TGTGCTAGTGTCACCGAGGGGGTTTGGGGAGCTTTCTTT.

The chain combines TRBV4-1 with TRBJ2-3; no clear D. CDR3 length: 14 amino acids. Between the trimmed V and J ends, which lost 4 bases and 6 bases, there was a span of 14 bases. The germline CDR1 and CDR2 sequences are MGHRA and YSYEKL. The DNA of the CDR3 is TGCGCCAGCAGCCGCGAACTCTCCAAGGATACGCAGTATTTT. The encoded protein is CASSRELSKDTQYF.

The genes are TRBV5-1 and TRBJ2-1; 12 bases are a match to TRBD1. The CDR3 consists of 15 residues. V shed 4 bases, J shed 9 bases, and the junction held 8 bases outside the gene matches. Looked up from germline, CDR1 is SGHRS and CDR2 is YFSETQ. The CDR3: CASSPPGQGAGEQFF. CDR3 nucleotide sequence: TGCGCCAGCAGCCCTCCGGGACAGGGGGCAGGTGAGCAGTTCTTC.

This clonotype has a handful of counts. This chain connects TRBV6-2 or TRBV6-3 to TRBJ2-1; 9 bases align to TRBD1. Germline V gene sequence: CDR1 MNHEY, CDR2 SVGEGT. The CDR3 spans 13 residues. Trimming at V came to 8 bases and at J to 6 bases, leaving 5 bases not matched to a gene. For the CDR3, the DNA is TGTGCCAGCGAGGGACAGGGCGGCAATGAGCAGTTCTTC. As protein: CASEGQGGNEQFF.

In its sample, this clonotype was seen once. The chain links TRBV10-3 to TRBJ2-5; 9 bases map to TRBD1. Per germline, CDR1 ENHRY and CDR2 SYGVKD. The CDR3 spans 13 residues. The ends lost 6 bases at V and 6 bases at J; junction bases unmatched: 5. CDR3 region: CAIRGDREKTQYF. Written as DNA, the CDR3 is TGTGCCATCAGGGGGGACAGGGAAAAGACCCAGTACTTC.